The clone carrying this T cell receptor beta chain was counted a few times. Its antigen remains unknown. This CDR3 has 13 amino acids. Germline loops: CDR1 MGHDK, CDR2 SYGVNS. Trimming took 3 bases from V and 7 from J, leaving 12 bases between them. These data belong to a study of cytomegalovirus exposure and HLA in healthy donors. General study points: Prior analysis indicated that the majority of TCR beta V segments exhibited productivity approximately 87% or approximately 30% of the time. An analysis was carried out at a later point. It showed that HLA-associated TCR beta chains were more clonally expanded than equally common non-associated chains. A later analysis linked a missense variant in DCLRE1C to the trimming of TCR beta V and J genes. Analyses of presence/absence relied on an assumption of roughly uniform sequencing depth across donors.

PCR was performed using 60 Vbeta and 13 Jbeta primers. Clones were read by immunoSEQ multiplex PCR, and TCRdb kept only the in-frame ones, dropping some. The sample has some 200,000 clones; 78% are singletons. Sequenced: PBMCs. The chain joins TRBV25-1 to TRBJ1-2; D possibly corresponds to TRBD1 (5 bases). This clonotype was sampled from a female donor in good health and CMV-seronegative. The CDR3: CASSDRESSGYTF. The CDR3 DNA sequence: TGTGCCAGCAGTGACAGGGAATCCTCTGGCTACACCTTC.